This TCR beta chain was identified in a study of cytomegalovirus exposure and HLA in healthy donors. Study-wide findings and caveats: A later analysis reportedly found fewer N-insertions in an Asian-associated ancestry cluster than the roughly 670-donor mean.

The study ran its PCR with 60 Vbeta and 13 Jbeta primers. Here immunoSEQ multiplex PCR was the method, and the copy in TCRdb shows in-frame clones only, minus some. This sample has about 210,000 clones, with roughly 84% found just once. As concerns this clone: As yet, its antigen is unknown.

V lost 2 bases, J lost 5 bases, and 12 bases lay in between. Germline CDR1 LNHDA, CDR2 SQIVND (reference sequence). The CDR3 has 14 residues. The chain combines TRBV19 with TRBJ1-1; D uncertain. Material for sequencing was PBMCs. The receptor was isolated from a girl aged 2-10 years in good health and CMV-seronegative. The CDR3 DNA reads TGTGCCAGTAGTATAACTCCAGGAAGTACTGAAGCTTTCTTT. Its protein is CASSITPGSTEAFF. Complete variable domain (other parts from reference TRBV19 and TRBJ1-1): DGGITQSPKYLFRKEGQNVTLSCEQNLNHDAMYWYRQDPGQGLRLIYYSQIVNDFQKGDIAEGYSVSREKKESFPLTVTSAQKNPTAFYLCASSITPGSTEAFFGQGTRLTVV.